Below are 2 T cell receptor beta chains sequenced from a single sample in a study of molecular identifiers for immune sequencing clone quantification. TCRdb ran MiXCR on the PCR reads and lists one entry per CDR3 protein. The table records some 89,000 distinct CDR3 sequences, 20% to 25% of them present only once. What was sequenced was naive CD8+ T cells from blood, with Jurkat cell RNA spiked in. Specified subset: FACS-sorted CD8+CD4-CCR7+CD45RA+ naive T cells. Every receptor here comes from a human donor in good health. Some libraries in this study had Jurkat cell RNA spiked in.

In this sample, this clonotype turned up many times. The CDR3 sequence is CASSLVAQIEQYF. The CDR3 nucleotides are TGTGCCAGCAGCTTAGTCGCACAGATAGAGCAGTACTTC. The chain links TRBV7-9 to TRBJ2-7; D is uncertain. Germline V gene data show CDR1 as SEHNR and CDR2 as FQNEAQ (reference sequence). The V gene lost 1 base and the J gene lost 7 bases, with 11 bases spanning the gap. The length of the CDR3 is 13 residues.

This clonotype occurred many times. This chain uses TRBV7-9 with TRBJ2-2; D is uncertain. The V end lost 3 bases, the J end lost 6 bases, and 5 bases lay between the germline ends. Germline CDR1 SEHNR, CDR2 FQNEAQ (reference sequence). The CDR3 contains 12 residues. The chain's CDR3 is CASSFTAGELFF. The CDR3 nucleotides are TGTGCCAGCAGCTTTACAGCCGGGGAGCTGTTTTTT.